This T cell receptor beta chain was sequenced in a study of blood T cell repertoires in COVID-19. Turning to the study itself: Some COVID-19 samples were acute and others convalescent; all came from the United States, Italy and Spain. PBMCs, B-cell-depleted T cells, or T cells were the source of the cDNA or gDNA that made up the material.

Original handling: Reference gene primer amplification gave estimated nucleated cell counts. The data were produced by immunoSEQ multiplex PCR, yet TCRdb's version contains in-frame clones alone and is incomplete. The DNA gave D and trimming, while V, J and clone size come from that table. The sample has about 180,000 clones; 75% to 90% are singletons. This clone was picked up one time. J lost 7 bases, V lost 0 bases, and 7 bases had no gene match. This CDR3 spans 16 amino acids. The germline V gene encodes CDR1 MNHEY and CDR2 SVGAGI. Seattle's cohort entered during active infection and was followed longitudinally.

Sequencing was done on a sample of peripheral blood. The rearrangement joins TRBV6-5 to TRBJ2-1, with 9 bases fitting TRBD2. The clonotype originates from a woman between 40 and 50 years old with COVID-19, enrolled during active disease. CDR3 residues: CASSYSRLAGRNEQFF. The CDR3 DNA reads as TGTGCCAGCAGTTACTCTCGCCTAGCGGGAAGGAATGAGCAGTTCTTC.